These 23 T cell receptor beta chains were sequenced from one sample in a study of blood T cell repertoires in COVID-19. Method: immunoSEQ multiplex PCR; TCRdb's copy keeps in-frame clones and lacks some. The profile shows approximately 220,000 clones, approximately 80% of them singletons. The sample comprised PBMCs or T cells enriched from blood (not recorded which). Receptors were obtained from a woman aged 40 to 50 with acute COVID-19.

This chain joins TRBV10-3 and TRBJ2-1; D perhaps matches TRBD2 (6 bases). The germline V gene encodes CDR1 ENHRY and CDR2 SYGVKD. The CDR3 has 16 residues. V shed 10 bases and J shed 3 bases, with 22 bases lying between them. The DNA of the CDR3 is TGTGCCACCCTGCCTCAGGGACTCCAACACTACAATGAGCAGTTCTTC. Amino acids: CATLPQGLQHYNEQFF.

The chain recombines TRBV5-1 with TRBJ1-5, with 11 bases aligning to TRBD1. CDR3 length: 15 residues. Losses at the gene ends were 5 bases for V and 4 bases for J; bases not matched to a gene: 5. CDR1 SGHRS and CDR2 YFSETQ come from the germline V gene. The CDR3 DNA follows: TGCGCCAGCAGATGGGGACAGGGGGATAATCAGCCCCAGCATTTT. Its protein product is CASRWGQGDNQPQHF.

The chain couples TRBV28 to TRBJ1-2; 7 positions match TRBD1. Trimming cost V 5 bases and J 3 bases; bases outside gene matches: 6. The CDR3 length is 14 residues. In germline, CDR1 is MDHEN, CDR2 SYDVKM. The CDR3 bases are TGTGCCAGCAGTGGGTCAGGGACAGACTATGGCTACACCTTC. This translates into CASSGSGTDYGYTF.

The chain joins TRBV6-5 to TRBJ1-1, with 8 nucleotides matching TRBD1. V was pared by 10 bases and J by 1 base, with 11 bases of the junction left unmatched. Looked up from germline, CDR1 is MNHEY and CDR2 is SVGAGI. The CDR3 covers 15 residues. DNA of the CDR3: TGTGCCACCAACAGGGGGTTTGAAGGGAACACTGAAGCTTTCTTT. Amino acid sequence: CATNRGFEGNTEAFF.

This sequence joins TRBV28 and TRBJ2-3, with 9 nucleotides matching TRBD2. CDR1 is MDHEN, CDR2 SYDVKM, per germline. The CDR3 sequence is 16 residues long. With V trimmed by 0 bases and J by 3 bases, 4 bases remained unmatched. The CDR3 DNA follows: TGTGCCAGCAGTTTATGGGCTAGCGGGGCTACAGATACGCAGTATTTT. Encoded protein: CASSLWASGATDTQYF. The variable domain in full, with the rest retrieved from reference TRBV28 and TRBJ2-3, is DVKVTQSSRYLVKRTGEKVFLECVQDMDHENMFWYRQDPGLGLRLIYFSYDVKMKEKGDIPEGYSVSREKKERFSLILESASTNQTSMYLCASSLWASGATDTQYFGPGTRLTVL.

This clone was detected only once. V usage is TRBV15 and J usage is TRBJ1-3, with D perhaps matching TRBD1 (6 bases). This CDR3 is built from 16 residues. Germline loops: CDR1 LNHNV, CDR2 YYDKDF (reference sequence). V was shortened by 3 bases and J by 2 bases, with 14 bases between the two germline ends. The CDR3 loop is CATSRVQQGPGNTIYF. As DNA, the CDR3 is TGTGCCACCAGCAGGGTACAACAGGGCCCTGGAAACACCATATATTTT.

CDR3 in amino acids: CASSPLQVVGYTF. The CDR3 bases are TGTGCCAGTAGCCCTCTGCAGGTCGTTGGCTACACCTTC. The V and J genes are TRBV19 and TRBJ1-2, with D unclear. The CDR3 runs to 13 residues. Per the germline V gene, CDR1 is LNHDA and CDR2 is SQIVND (reference sequence). The V and J ends lost 6 bases and 7 bases respectively, with 15 bases between them.

The V gene is TRBV5-4, the J gene TRBJ2-2, with TRBD2 identical over 8 bases. The CDR3 extends over 15 amino acids. The J segment lost 5 bases and the V segment lost 5 bases, leaving 8 bases of the junction unmatched. Germline V lookup: CDR1 SGHNT, CDR2 YYREEE (reference sequence). The CDR3 region has the DNA TGTGCCAGCAGGACCGGGGTAGCGGGGACCGGGGAGCTGTTTTTT. Translation gives CASRTGVAGTGELFF.

V usage is TRBV28 and J usage is TRBJ2-1, with 7 bases lining up with TRBD2. Germline CDR1 is MDHEN and CDR2 is SYDVKM. The CDR3 has 19 residues. After removal of 6 bases from V and 5 bases from J, the junction contained 22 bases not matched to a gene. The CDR3 region has the DNA TGTGCCAGCAGCCCGGCAATAGGGCTAGCGGAAATCTTAGACAATGAGCAGTTCTTC. It specifies CASSPAIGLAEILDNEQFF.

This clone has just one count. The rearrangement uses TRBV6-5 and TRBJ1-1, with unresolved D. Trimming left V 10 bases short and J 3 bases short, with 9 bases between. This CDR3 is 11 amino acids long. From germline, CDR1 is MNHEY and CDR2 SVGAGI. The CDR3 is CATVLYTEAFF. CDR3 DNA: TGTGCCACGGTCCTTTACACTGAAGCTTTCTTT.

This clone was recorded once. The chain's CDR3 is CATSSRTGSGYTF. The CDR3 nucleotides are TGTGCCACCAGCAGTCGCACAGGGTCTGGCTACACCTTC. The gene calls are TRBV15 and TRBJ1-2; a possible D gene is TRBD1 (6 bases). Deletions cut 3 bases from V and 7 bases from J, with 12 bases between. Germline values: CDR1 LNHNV, CDR2 YYDKDF (reference sequence). This CDR3 is 13 amino acids long. Based on the CDR3 plus reference TRBV15 and TRBJ1-2, the full variable domain is DAMVIQNPRYQVTQFGKPVTLSCSQTLNHNVMYWYQQKSSQAPKLLFHYYDKDFNNEADTPDNFQSRRPNTSFCFLDIRSPGLGDTAMYLCATSSRTGSGYTFGSGTRLTVV.

The V gene is TRBV28, the J gene TRBJ1-3; D is possibly TRBD1 (5 bases). Germline CDR1 MDHEN, CDR2 SYDVKM. Trimming pared 8 bases from V and 7 bases from J, leaving 21 bases between. The CDR3 extends over 15 amino acids. In nucleotides, the CDR3 is TGTGCCAGCGATGGGCGGGACGTCTCCTCGAACACCATATATTTT. This codes for CASDGRDVSSNTIYF.

There are a few counts of this clone. The chain employs TRBV6-1 and TRBJ2-1; D not certain. CDR1 MNHNS and CDR2 SASEGT come from the germline V gene. The CDR3 runs to 14 residues. The V gene lost 0 bases and the J gene lost 9 bases, with 12 bases spanning the gap. The CDR3 DNA reads as TGTGCCAGCAGTGAAGCATCGATACGCAGTGAGCAGTTCTTC. Its translation is CASSEASIRSEQFF.

The chain recombines TRBV28 with TRBJ1-4; weak D call: TRBD1 (5 bases). The germline V gene encodes CDR1 MDHEN and CDR2 SYDVKM. This CDR3 has 18 residues. V was clipped by 6 bases and J by 0 bases, with 20 bases between them. The CDR3 reads CASSYGGSPLATNEKLFF. The CDR3 DNA sequence: TGTGCCAGCAGCTACGGGGGGTCGCCCTTGGCAACTAATGAAAAACTGTTTTTT. The variable domain in full, completed from reference TRBV28 and TRBJ1-4, reads DVKVTQSSRYLVKRTGEKVFLECVQDMDHENMFWYRQDPGLGLRLIYFSYDVKMKEKGDIPEGYSVSREKKERFSLILESASTNQTSMYLCASSYGGSPLATNEKLFFGSGTQLSVL.

V is TRBV5-1 and J is TRBJ1-1; no reliable D call. V was trimmed by 5 bases and J by 0 bases, leaving 8 bases between them. The CDR3 loop spans 13 amino acids. CDR1 and CDR2 from the germline V gene are SGHRS and YFSETQ. The CDR3 nucleotides are TGCGCCAGCAGAGTCAAGCTGAACACTGAAGCTTTCTTT. Its protein is CASRVKLNTEAFF.

The chain uses TRBV7-2 and TRBJ1-6; TRBD1 is a possible D gene (6 bases). In germline, CDR1 is SGHTA, CDR2 FQGNSA. Trimming stripped 1 base from V and 7 bases from J, with 14 bases between. This CDR3 is 16 amino acids long. The CDR3 region has the DNA TGTGCCAGCAGCTTAGAGCGGGGGGGCGCAAATTCACCCCTCCACTTT. It codes for CASSLERGGANSPLHF.

With respect to this clone: In the same sample, other DNA sequences code for this CDR3. The genes are TRBV9 and TRBJ1-3; 9 positions match TRBD1. J lost 0 bases, V lost 4 bases, and 5 bases had no gene match. The CDR3 spans 16 residues. Germline V gene sequence: CDR1 SGDLS, CDR2 YYNGEE. This chain's CDR3 is CASSTDRGISGNTIYF. The CDR3 nucleotides are TGTGCCAGCAGCACGGACAGGGGAATCTCTGGAAACACCATATATTTT.

This clone was picked up a small number of times. V and J are TRBV19 and TRBJ2-6; TRBD1 is a possible D gene (5 bases). The V end lost 3 bases, the J end lost 0 bases, and 15 bases lay between the germline ends. This CDR3 is 18 amino acids long. Germline V gives CDR1 LNHDA, CDR2 SQIVND (reference sequence). The CDR3 sequence: CASSIVIQGSSGANVLTF. The CDR3 bases are TGTGCCAGTAGTATTGTCATCCAGGGTAGCTCTGGGGCCAACGTCCTGACTTTC.

The V call is TRBV28, the J call TRBJ1-2, with 11 bases that match TRBD1. The CDR3 sequence is 16 residues long. The V gene's germline CDR1 is MDHEN and CDR2 SYDVKM. After removal of 4 bases from V and 9 bases from J, the junction contained 13 bases not matched to a gene. Written as DNA, the CDR3 is TGTGCCAGCAGTTCAACCCGGGACAGGGGGGCGGGGAGCTACACCTTC. Amino acid sequence: CASSSTRDRGAGSYTF.

This chain uses TRBV5-1 with TRBJ2-2; D unclear. In germline, CDR1 is SGHRS, CDR2 YFSETQ. The CDR3 runs 14 residues. The V gene lost 0 bases and the J gene lost 4 bases, with 7 bases spanning the gap. CDR3 coding DNA: TGCGCCAGCAGCTTGGGCCCTACCACCGGGGAGCTGTTTTTT. Amino acids: CASSLGPTTGELFF.

The J gene is TRBJ1-2, the V gene TRBV3-1 (or the pseudogene TRBV3-2); D perhaps matches TRBD1 (6 bases). The CDR3 runs to 12 residues. Trimming took 3 bases from V and 8 from J, leaving 10 bases between them. CDR1 LGHDT and CDR2 YNNKEL come from the germline V gene (reference sequence). CDR3 sequence: CASSQTDRGYTF. The CDR3 DNA sequence: TGTGCCAGCAGCCAGACCGACAGGGGCTACACCTTC.

V and J are TRBV30 and TRBJ2-2; tentatively, D is TRBD2 (5 bases). V was cut by 5 bases and J by 7 bases, with 17 bases left in between. Germline CDR1 is GTSNPN and CDR2 is SVGIG (reference sequence). The CDR3 contains 14 residues. CDR3 DNA: TGTGCCTGGGACGAGCTTGGGAGCCACGGGGAGCTGTTTTTT. Its translation is CAWDELGSHGELFF.

V usage is TRBV11-3 and J usage is TRBJ2-5; TRBD1 aligns across 7 bases. The germline gives CDR1 SGHNT, CDR2 YENEEA. The V segment lost 6 bases and the J segment 5 bases; nucleotides outside the gene matches: 15. The CDR3 runs 16 residues. This chain's CDR3 is CASSRDSAGSGETQYF. As DNA, the CDR3 is TGTGCCAGCAGTAGGGACAGCGCAGGGAGTGGGGAGACCCAGTACTTC. The full variable domain, its missing parts supplied by reference TRBV11-3 and TRBJ2-5, is EAGVVQSPRYKIIEKKQPVAFWCNPISGHNTLYWYLQNLGQGPELLIRYENEEAVDDSQLPKDRFSAERLKGVDSTLKIQPAELGDSAVYLCASSRDSAGSGETQYFGPGTRLLVL.